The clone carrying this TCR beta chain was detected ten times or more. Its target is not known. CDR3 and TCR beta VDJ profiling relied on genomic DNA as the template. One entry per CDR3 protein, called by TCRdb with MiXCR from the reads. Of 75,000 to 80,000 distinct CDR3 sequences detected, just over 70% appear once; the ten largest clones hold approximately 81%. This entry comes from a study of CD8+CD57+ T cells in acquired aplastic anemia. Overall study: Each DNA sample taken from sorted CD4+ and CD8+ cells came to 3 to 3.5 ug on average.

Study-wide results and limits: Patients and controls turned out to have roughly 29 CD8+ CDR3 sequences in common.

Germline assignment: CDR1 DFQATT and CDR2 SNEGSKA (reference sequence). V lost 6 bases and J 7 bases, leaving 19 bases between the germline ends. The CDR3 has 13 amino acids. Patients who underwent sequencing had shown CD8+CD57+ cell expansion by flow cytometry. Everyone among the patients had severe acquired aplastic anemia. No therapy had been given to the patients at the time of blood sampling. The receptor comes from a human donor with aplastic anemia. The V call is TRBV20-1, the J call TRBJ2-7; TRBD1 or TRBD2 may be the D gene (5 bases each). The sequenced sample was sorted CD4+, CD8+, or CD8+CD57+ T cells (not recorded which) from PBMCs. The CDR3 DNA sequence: TGCAGTGCAAACCGGGACGGCACTACGGAGCAGTACTTC. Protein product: CSANRDGTTEQYF.